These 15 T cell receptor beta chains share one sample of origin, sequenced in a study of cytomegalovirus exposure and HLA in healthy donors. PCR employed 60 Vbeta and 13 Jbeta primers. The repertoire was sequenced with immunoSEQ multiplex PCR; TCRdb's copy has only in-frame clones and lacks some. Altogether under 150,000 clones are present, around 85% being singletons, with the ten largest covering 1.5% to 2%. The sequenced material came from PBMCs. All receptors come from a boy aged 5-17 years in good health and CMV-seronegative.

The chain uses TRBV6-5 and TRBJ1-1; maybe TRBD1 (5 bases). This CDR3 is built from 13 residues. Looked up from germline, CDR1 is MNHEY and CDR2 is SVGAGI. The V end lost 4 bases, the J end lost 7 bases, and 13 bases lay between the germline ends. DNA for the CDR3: TGTGCCAGCAGTTCATCCACAGGTTTTGAAGCTTTCTTT. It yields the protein CASSSSTGFEAFF.

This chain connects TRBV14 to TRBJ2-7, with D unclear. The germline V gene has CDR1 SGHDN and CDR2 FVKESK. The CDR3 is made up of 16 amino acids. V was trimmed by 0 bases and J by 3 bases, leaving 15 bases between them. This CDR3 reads CASSQEVRGRYYEQYF. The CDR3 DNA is TGTGCCAGCAGCCAAGAAGTAAGAGGCCGATACTACGAGCAGTACTTC.

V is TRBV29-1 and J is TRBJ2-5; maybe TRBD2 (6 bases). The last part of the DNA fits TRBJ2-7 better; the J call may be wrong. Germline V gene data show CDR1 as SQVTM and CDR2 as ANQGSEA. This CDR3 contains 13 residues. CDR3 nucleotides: TGCAGCGTTGAACTAGCGATGAACTACGAGCAGTACTTC. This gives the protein CSVELAMNYEQYF.

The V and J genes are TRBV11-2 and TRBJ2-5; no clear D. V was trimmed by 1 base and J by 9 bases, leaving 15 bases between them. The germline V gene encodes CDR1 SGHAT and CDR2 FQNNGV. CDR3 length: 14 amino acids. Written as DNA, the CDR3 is TGTGCCAGCAGCTTAGGGGCCGATTCTAAGGCCCAGTACTTC. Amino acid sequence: CASSLGADSKAQYF.

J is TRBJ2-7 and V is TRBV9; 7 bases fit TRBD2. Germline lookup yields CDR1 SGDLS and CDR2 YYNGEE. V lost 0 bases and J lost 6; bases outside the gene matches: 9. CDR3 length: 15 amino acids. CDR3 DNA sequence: TGTGCCAGCAGCGTAGAGGGCGGGAGTACGTCCGAGCAGTACTTC. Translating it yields CASSVEGGSTSEQYF.

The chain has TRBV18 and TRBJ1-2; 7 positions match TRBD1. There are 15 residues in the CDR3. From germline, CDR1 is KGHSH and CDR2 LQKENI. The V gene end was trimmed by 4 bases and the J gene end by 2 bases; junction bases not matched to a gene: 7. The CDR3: CASSRVEGANYGYTF. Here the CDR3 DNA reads TGTGCCAGCTCACGGGTTGAGGGGGCGAACTATGGCTACACCTTC.

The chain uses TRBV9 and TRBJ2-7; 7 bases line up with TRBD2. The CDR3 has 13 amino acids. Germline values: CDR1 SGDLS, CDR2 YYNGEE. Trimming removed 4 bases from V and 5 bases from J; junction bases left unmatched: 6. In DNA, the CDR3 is TGTGCCAGCAGCCCGAGCGGGGTCCACGAGCAGTACTTC. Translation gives CASSPSGVHEQYF.

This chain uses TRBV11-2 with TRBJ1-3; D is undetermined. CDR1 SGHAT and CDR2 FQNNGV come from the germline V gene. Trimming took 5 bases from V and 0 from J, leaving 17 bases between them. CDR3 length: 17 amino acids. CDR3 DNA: TGTGCCAGCAGCGGAAGTGGGCTTAGATTCTCTGGAAACACCATATATTTT. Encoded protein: CASSGSGLRFSGNTIYF. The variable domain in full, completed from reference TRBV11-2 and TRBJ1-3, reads EAGVAQSPRYKIIEKRQSVAFWCNPISGHATLYWYQQILGQGPKLLIQFQNNGVVDDSQLPKDRFSAERLKGVDSTLKIQPAKLEDSAVYLCASSGSGLRFSGNTIYFGEGSWLTVV.

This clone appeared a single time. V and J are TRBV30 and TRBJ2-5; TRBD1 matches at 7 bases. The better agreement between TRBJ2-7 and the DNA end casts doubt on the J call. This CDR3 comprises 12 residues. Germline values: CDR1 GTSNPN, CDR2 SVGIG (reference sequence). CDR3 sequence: CAWSGDSYEQYF. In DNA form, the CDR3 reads TGTGCCTGGAGCGGGGACAGCTACGAGCAGTACTTC.

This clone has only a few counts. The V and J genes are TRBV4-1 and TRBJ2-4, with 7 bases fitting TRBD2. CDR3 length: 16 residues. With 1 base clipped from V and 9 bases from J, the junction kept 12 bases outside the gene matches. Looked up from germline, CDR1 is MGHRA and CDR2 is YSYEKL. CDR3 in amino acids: CASSQATSPSQSIQYF. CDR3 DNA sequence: TGCGCCAGCAGCCAAGCGACTAGCCCTAGCCAGAGCATTCAGTACTTC.

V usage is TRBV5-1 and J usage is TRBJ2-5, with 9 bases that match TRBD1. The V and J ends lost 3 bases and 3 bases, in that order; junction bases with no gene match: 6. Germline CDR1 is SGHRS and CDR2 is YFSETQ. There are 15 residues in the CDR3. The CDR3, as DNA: TGCGCCAGCAGCTGGAGACAGGGGGGAAAAGAGACCCAGTACTTC. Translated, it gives CASSWRQGGKETQYF.

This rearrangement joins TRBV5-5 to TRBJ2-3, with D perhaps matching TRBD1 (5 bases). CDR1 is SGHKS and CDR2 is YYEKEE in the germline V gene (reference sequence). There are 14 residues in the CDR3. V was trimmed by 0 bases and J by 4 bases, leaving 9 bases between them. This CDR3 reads CASSLVGAADTQYF. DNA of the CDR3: TGTGCCAGCAGCTTGGTAGGGGCGGCAGATACGCAGTATTTT. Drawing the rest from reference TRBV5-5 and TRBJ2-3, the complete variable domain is DAGVTQSPTHLIKTRGQQVTLRCSPISGHKSVSWYQQVLGQGPQFIFQYYEKEERGRGNFPDRFSARQFPNYSSELNVNALLLGDSALYLCASSLVGAADTQYFGPGTRLTVL.

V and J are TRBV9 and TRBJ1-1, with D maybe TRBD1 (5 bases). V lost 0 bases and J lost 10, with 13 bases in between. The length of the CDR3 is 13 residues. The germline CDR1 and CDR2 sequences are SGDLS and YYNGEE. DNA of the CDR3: TGTGCCAGCAGCGTAGCTCTCGGGGGGGGAGCTTTCTTT. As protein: CASSVALGGGAFF.

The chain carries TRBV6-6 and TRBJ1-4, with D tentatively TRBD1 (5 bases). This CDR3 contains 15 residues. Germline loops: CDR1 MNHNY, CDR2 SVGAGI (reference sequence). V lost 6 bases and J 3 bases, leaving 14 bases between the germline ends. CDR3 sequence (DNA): TGTGCCAGCAGCTGGCGGGGCTTGGCTAATGAAAAACTGTTTTTT. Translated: CASSWRGLANEKLFF.

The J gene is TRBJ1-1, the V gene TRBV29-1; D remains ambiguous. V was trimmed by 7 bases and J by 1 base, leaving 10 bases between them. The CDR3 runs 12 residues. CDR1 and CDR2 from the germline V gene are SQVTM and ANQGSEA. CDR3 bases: TGCAGCGGAAGTCCGGGGAACACTGAAGCTTTCTTT. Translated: CSGSPGNTEAFF. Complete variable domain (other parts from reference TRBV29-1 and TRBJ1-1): SAVISQKPSRDICQRGTSLTIQCQVDSQVTMMFWYRQQPGQSLTLIATANQGSEATYESGFVIDKFPISRPNLTFSTLTVSNMSPEDSSIYLCSGSPGNTEAFFGQGTRLTVV.